This T cell receptor beta chain was sequenced for a study of CXCR3-negative and CXCR3-positive naive CD8 T cells. Sorting was done in triplicate for each CD8+ T cell subset (approximately 310,000 cells each). Whole-study results and caveats: In CXCR3-positive naive cells, the TRB CDR3s were more hydrophobic than in CXCR3-negative naive cells. Diversity ran similarly high across both naive subsets but far lower in memory CD8+ cells.

Germline lookup yields CDR1 DFQATT and CDR2 SNEGSKA (reference sequence). The CDR3 contains 13 residues. Turning to this clonotype: Its antigen is undetermined.

Carrying UMI labels, the TRB cDNA libraries were prepared through 5' RACE. No DNA is given; TCRdb re-called the 5' RACE reads and lists each CDR3 protein once. This repertoire comprises just under 90,000 distinct CDR3 sequences; its ten largest clones make up less than 0.85%. The source material was naive CXCR3+ CD8+ T cells from blood. Subset described: CD45RO-CCR7+CD27+CD95- naive CD8+ T cells expressing CXCR3 (TNR3+). The receptor was isolated from a human donor in good health. Some clones in this sample may be carry-over from other donors' samples. The chain links TRBV20-1 to TRBJ2-4; absent DNA, TCRdb's TRBD1 call cannot be checked. The CDR3 spells CSADGTAANIQYF.